A single sample gave rise to the 9 T cell receptor beta chains below, sequenced in a study of shared clonotypes between healthy human individuals. TCRdb's copy holds only in-frame clones and misses some; the assay was immunoSEQ multiplex PCR. The data hold millions of clones, with roughly 96% observed a single time. The specimen sequenced was naive CD4+ T cells sorted from blood. Subset: CD45RA+ positively selected. All receptors derive from a man aged 18-30 years in good health.

This clone was picked up a small number of times. The chain has TRBV7-9 and TRBJ2-3; no firm D call. V lost 2 bases and J 4 bases, leaving 4 bases between the germline ends. Germline CDR1 SEHNR, CDR2 FQNEAQ (reference sequence). The CDR3 loop spans 12 amino acids. CDR3 sequence reads: CASSLPADTQYF. In nucleotides, the CDR3 is TGTGCCAGCAGCTTACCCGCAGATACGCAGTATTTT.

The V and J genes are TRBV6-5 and TRBJ2-3; possibly TRBD1 for D (6 bases). V was pared by 6 bases and J by 2 bases, with 12 bases between. The CDR3 sequence is 14 residues long. In germline, CDR1 is MNHEY, CDR2 SVGAGI. Here the CDR3 reads CASRQGFLTDTQYF. The CDR3 DNA sequence: TGTGCCAGCAGGCAGGGGTTCCTCACAGATACGCAGTATTTT.

The V gene is TRBV6-6, the J gene TRBJ1-1, with D maybe TRBD1 (5 bases). The CDR3 loop spans 15 amino acids. Germline CDR1 reads MNHNY; CDR2 reads SVGAGI (reference sequence). Trimming cost V 4 bases and J 5 bases, with 17 bases left between them. CDR3 nucleotides: TGTGCCAGCAGTTTCCGTCAGGGTGTAGGAACTGAAGCTTTCTTT. This gives the protein CASSFRQGVGTEAFF.

This chain uses TRBV28 with TRBJ1-6, with D hard to call. The CDR3 spans 14 residues. V lost 2 bases, J lost 10 bases, and 12 bases lay in between. CDR1 MDHEN and CDR2 SYDVKM come from the germline V gene. The CDR3 region is CASSLVAGGSPLHF. CDR3 DNA sequence: TGTGCCAGCAGTTTAGTGGCAGGTGGGTCACCCCTCCACTTT. Together with reference TRBV28 and TRBJ1-6, the CDR3 gives the full variable domain: DVKVTQSSRYLVKRTGEKVFLECVQDMDHENMFWYRQDPGLGLRLIYFSYDVKMKEKGDIPEGYSVSREKKERFSLILESASTNQTSMYLCASSLVAGGSPLHFGNGTRLTVT.

The genes are TRBV5-8 and TRBJ1-5; D remains unclear. The CDR3 totals 15 residues. Germline CDR1 and CDR2: SGHTS and YDEGEE. Trimming pared 4 bases from V and 0 bases from J, leaving 11 bases between. The CDR3 protein is CASSVWRDSNQPQHF. CDR3 nucleotides: TGTGCCAGCAGCGTGTGGAGGGATAGCAATCAGCCCCAGCATTTT.

The rearrangement links TRBV5-4 to TRBJ1-2; D might be TRBD1 (5 bases). The CDR3 extends over 13 amino acids. Germline CDR1 is SGHNT and CDR2 is YYREEE (reference sequence). V was pared by 3 bases and J by 6 bases, with 12 bases between. The CDR3 DNA reads TGTGCCAGCAGCTCGAGGGGAGAGGATGGCTACACCTTC. Translation gives CASSSRGEDGYTF.

V gene TRBV19 combines with J gene TRBJ2-4; D uncertain. The CDR3 has 15 residues. Trimming pared 1 base from V and 2 bases from J, leaving 9 bases between. From germline, CDR1 is LNHDA and CDR2 SQIVND (reference sequence). CDR3 loop: CASSIAVGTKNIQYF. The CDR3 DNA reads as TGTGCCAGTAGTATAGCGGTGGGGACCAAAAACATTCAGTACTTC.

The chain carries TRBV7-8 and TRBJ2-1; D is unclear. Trimming removed 1 base at V and 13 bases at J, with 8 bases between. Looked up from germline, CDR1 is SGHVS and CDR2 is FQNEAQ. This CDR3 comprises 11 residues. The CDR3 DNA follows: TGTGCCAGCAGCTTAGACAGTCGCCAGTTCTTC. Translating gives CASSLDSRQFF.

The chain couples TRBV2 to TRBJ2-1, with TRBD2 identical over 11 bases. In germline, CDR1 is SNHLY, CDR2 FYNNEI. V shed 8 bases, J shed 6 bases, and the junction held 6 bases outside the gene matches. The CDR3 is made up of 14 amino acids. The CDR3 region has the DNA TGTGCCAGCGGTAAGACTAGCGGGGCCAATGAGCAGTTCTTC. Translation gives CASGKTSGANEQFF. Based on the CDR3 plus reference TRBV2 and TRBJ2-1, the full variable domain is EPEVTQTPSHQVTQMGQEVILRCVPISNHLYFYWYRQILGQKVEFLVSFYNNEISEKSEIFDDQFSVERPDGSNFTLKIRSTKLEDSAMYFCASGKTSGANEQFFGPGTRLTVL.